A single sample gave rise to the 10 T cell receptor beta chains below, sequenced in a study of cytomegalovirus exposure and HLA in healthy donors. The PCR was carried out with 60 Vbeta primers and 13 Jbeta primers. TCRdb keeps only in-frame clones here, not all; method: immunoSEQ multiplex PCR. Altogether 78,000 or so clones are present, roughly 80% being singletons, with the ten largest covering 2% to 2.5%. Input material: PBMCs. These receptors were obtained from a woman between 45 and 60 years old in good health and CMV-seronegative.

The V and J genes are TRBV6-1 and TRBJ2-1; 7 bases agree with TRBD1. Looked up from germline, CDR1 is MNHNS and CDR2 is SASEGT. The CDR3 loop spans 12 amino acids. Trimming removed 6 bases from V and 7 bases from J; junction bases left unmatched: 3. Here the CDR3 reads CASRLGQNEQFF. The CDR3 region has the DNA TGTGCCAGCAGACTGGGACAGAATGAGCAGTTCTTC.

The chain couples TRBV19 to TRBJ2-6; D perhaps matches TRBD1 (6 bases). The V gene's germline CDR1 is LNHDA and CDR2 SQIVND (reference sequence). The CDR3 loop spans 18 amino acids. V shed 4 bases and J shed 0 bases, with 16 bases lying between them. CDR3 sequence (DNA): TGTGCCAGTAGTACCTCGACAGGAAGAGGCTCTGGGGCCAACGTCCTGACTTTC. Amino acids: CASSTSTGRGSGANVLTF. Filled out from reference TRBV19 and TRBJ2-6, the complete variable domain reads DGGITQSPKYLFRKEGQNVTLSCEQNLNHDAMYWYRQDPGQGLRLIYYSQIVNDFQKGDIAEGYSVSREKKESFPLTVTSAQKNPTAFYLCASSTSTGRGSGANVLTFGAGSRLTVL.

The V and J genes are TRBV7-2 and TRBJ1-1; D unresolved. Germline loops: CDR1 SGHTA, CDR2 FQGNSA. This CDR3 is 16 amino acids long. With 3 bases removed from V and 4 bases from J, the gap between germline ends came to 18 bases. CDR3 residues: CASSFTSGVPTTEAFF. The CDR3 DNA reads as TGTGCCAGCAGCTTTACATCCGGGGTTCCAACCACTGAAGCTTTCTTT.

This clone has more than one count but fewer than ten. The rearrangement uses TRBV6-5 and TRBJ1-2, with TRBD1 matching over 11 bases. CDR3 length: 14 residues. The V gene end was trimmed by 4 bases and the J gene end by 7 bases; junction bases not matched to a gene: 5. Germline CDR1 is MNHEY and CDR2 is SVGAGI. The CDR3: CASSSGQGAGGYTF. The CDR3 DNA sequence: TGTGCCAGCAGTTCTGGACAGGGGGCGGGTGGCTACACCTTC.

DNA for the CDR3: TGTGCCAGCAGCAAGACTCTGACAGGTACCTACGAGCAGTACTTC. Its translation is CASSKTLTGTYEQYF. This chain connects TRBV6-5 to TRBJ2-7, with D tentatively TRBD1 (6 bases). CDR1 is MNHEY and CDR2 is SVGAGI in the germline V gene. The CDR3 length is 15 residues. Between the trimmed V and J ends, which lost 6 bases and 2 bases, there was a span of 17 bases.

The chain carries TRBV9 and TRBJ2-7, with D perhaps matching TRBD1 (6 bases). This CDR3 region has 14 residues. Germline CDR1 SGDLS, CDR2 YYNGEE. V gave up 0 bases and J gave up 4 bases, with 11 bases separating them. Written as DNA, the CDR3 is TGTGCCAGCAGCGTAGGAACAGGGAATTACGAGCAGTACTTC. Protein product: CASSVGTGNYEQYF.

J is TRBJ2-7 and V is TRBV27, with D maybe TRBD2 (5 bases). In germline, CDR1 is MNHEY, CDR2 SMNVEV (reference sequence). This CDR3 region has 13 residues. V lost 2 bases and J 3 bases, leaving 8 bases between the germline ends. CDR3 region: CASSLVEGYEQYF. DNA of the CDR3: TGTGCCAGCAGTTTAGTCGAGGGCTACGAGCAGTACTTC.

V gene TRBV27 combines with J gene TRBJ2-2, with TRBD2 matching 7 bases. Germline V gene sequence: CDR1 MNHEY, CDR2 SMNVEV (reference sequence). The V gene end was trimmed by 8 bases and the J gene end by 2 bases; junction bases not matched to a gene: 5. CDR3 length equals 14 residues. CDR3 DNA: TGTGCCAGCTCGGGGGGATTCAACACCGGGGAGCTGTTTTTT. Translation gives CASSGGFNTGELFF.

The CDR3: CASSYSLGADEKLFF. In DNA form, the CDR3 reads TGTGCCAGCAGTTACTCGCTGGGGGCAGATGAAAAACTGTTTTTT. The chain recombines TRBV6-5 with TRBJ1-4; D is perhaps TRBD1 (6 bases). The germline V gene encodes CDR1 MNHEY and CDR2 SVGAGI. Trimming took 0 bases from V and 6 from J, leaving 11 bases between them. CDR3 length: 15 amino acids.

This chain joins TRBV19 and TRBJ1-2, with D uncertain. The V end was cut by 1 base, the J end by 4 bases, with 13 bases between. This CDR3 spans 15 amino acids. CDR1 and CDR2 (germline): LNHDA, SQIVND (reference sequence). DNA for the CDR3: TGTGCCAGTAGTATAGGTCCGGTTCCCTCCTATGGCTACACCTTC. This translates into CASSIGPVPSYGYTF.